The sequence of this T cell receptor beta chain was determined in a study of identical twins. This clonotype was seen more than once but under ten times. TCRdb reanalysed the 5' RACE reads using MiXCR and keeps one entry per CDR3 protein. Altogether under 300,000 distinct CDR3 sequences are present, approximately 8.6% being singletons, with the ten largest covering approximately 3%. Trimming took 6 bases from V and 6 from J, leaving 17 bases between them. This CDR3 is built from 15 residues. The germline gives CDR1 MNHEY, CDR2 SVGEGT. These data were also filed under a second study, of yellow fever vaccine responses in identical twins. Per that study: A vaccine T cell response that seemed partly convergent and partly personalized was reported in twins.

This clonotype was sampled from a woman between 18 and 30 years old in good health. The chain is built from TRBV6-2 or TRBV6-3 and TRBJ2-2, with a possible D match to TRBD1 (5 bases). The sample taken for sequencing was CD8+ T cells sorted from blood. The CDR3, as DNA: TGTGCCAGCAGCCCCCTAGGCAGGGCCTCCGGGGAGCTGTTTTTT. Encoded protein: CASSPLGRASGELFF.